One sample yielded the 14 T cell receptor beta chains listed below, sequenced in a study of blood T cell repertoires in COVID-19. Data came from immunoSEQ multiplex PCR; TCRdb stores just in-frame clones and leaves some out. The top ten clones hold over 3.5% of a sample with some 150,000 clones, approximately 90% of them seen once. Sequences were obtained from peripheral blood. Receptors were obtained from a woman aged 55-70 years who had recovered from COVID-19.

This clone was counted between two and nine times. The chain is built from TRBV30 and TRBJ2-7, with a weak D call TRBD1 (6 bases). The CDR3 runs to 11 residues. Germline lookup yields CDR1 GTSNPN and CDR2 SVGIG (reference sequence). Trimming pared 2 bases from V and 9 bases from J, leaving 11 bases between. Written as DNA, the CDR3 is TGTGCCTGGAGTCCCCGGGACACGCAGTACTTC. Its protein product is CAWSPRDTQYF.

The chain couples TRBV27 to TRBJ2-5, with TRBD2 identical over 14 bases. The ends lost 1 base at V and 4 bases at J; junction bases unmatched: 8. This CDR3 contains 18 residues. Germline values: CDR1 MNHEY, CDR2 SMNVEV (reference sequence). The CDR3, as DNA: TGTGCCAGCAGTTTATTGACTAGCGGGGGGGCCGTAGGAGAGACCCAGTACTTC. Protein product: CASSLLTSGGAVGETQYF.

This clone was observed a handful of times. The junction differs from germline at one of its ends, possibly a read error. CDR3 sequence (DNA): TGTGCCAGCAGTCTATCCCGTGACGGGAATTCACCCCTCCACTTT. This sequence encodes CASSLSRDGNSPLHF. The chain employs TRBV27 and TRBJ1-6; D is uncertain. The CDR3 is made up of 15 amino acids. Germline loops: CDR1 MNHEY, CDR2 SMNVEV (reference sequence).

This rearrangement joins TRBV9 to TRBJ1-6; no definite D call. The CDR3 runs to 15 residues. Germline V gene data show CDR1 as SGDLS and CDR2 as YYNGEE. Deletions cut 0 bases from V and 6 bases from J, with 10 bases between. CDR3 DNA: TGTGCCAGCAGCGTAGGTTCAGTCTCTAATTCACCCCTCCACTTT. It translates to CASSVGSVSNSPLHF.

CDR3: CASSAGGFREKLFF. CDR3 bases: TGTGCCAGCAGTGCTGGAGGGTTCCGGGAAAAACTGTTTTTT. The gene calls are TRBV2 and TRBJ1-4; no definite D call. The CDR3 extends over 14 amino acids. V was cut by 4 bases and J by 8 bases, with 14 bases left in between. The V gene's germline CDR1 is SNHLY and CDR2 FYNNEI.

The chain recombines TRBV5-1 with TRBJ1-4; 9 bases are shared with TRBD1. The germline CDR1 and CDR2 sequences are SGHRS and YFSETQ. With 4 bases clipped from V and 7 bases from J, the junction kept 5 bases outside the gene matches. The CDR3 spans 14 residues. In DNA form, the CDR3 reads TGCGCCAGCAGCCCCGACAGGGGGTCTGAAAAACTGTTTTTT. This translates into CASSPDRGSEKLFF.

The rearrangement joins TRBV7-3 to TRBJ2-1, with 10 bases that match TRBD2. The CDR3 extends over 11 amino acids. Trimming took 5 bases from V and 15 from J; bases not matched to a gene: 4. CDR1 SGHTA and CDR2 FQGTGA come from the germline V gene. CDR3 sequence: CASSPRTSGFF. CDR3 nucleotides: TGTGCCAGCAGCCCCAGGACTAGCGGGTTCTTC.

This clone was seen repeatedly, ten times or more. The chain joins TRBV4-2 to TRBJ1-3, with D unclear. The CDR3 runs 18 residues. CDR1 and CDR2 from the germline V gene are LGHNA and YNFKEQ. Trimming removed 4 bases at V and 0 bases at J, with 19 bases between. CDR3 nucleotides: TGTGCCAGCAGCCTCGAGGATCGACCTACCCTCTCTGGAAACACCATATATTTT. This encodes CASSLEDRPTLSGNTIYF.

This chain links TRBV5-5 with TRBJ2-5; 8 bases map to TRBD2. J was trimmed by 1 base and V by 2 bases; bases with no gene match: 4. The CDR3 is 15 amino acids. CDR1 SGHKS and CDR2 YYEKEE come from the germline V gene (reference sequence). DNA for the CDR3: TGTGCCAGCAGCTTTGGCGGGGGGTCCCAAGAGACCCAGTACTTC. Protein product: CASSFGGGSQETQYF. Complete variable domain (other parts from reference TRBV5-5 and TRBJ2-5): DAGVTQSPTHLIKTRGQQVTLRCSPISGHKSVSWYQQVLGQGPQFIFQYYEKEERGRGNFPDRFSARQFPNYSSELNVNALLLGDSALYLCASSFGGGSQETQYFGPGTRLLVL.

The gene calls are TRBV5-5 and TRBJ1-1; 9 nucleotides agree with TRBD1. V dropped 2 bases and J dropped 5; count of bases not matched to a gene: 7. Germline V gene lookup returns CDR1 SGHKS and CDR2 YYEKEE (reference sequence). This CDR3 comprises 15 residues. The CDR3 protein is CASSFVGQGLTEAFF. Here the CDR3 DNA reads TGTGCCAGCAGCTTCGTAGGACAGGGGCTAACTGAAGCTTTCTTT.

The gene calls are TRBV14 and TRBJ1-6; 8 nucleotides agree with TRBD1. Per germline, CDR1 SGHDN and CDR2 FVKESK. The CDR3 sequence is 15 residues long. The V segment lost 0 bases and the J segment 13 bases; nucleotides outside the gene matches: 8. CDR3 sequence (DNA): TGTGCCAGCAGCCAAGATTCAGGACAGGGTCGGCCCCTCCACTTT. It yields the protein CASSQDSGQGRPLHF.

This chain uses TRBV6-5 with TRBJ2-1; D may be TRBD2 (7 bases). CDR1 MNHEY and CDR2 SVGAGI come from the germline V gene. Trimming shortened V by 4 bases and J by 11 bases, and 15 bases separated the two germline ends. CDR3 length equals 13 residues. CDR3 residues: CASSSFGGPKQFF. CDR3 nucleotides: TGTGCCAGCAGTTCGTTCGGGGGGCCAAAGCAGTTCTTC.

CDR3 loop: CSVWGAGQSGLNYGYTF. In DNA, the CDR3 is TGCAGCGTTTGGGGTGCGGGACAGAGCGGGCTAAACTATGGCTACACCTTC. The V call is TRBV29-1, the J call TRBJ1-2; 7 bases are a match to TRBD1. The J segment lost 2 bases and the V segment lost 5 bases, leaving 17 bases of the junction unmatched. CDR1 is SQVTM, CDR2 ANQGSEA, per germline. The CDR3 is 17 amino acids.

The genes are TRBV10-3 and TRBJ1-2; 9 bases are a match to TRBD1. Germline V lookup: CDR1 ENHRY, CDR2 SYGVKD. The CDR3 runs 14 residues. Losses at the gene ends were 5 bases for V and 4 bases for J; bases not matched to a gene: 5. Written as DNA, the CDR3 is TGTGCCATCAGTATCACAGGGGGCATCTATGGCTACACCTTC. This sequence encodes CAISITGGIYGYTF.